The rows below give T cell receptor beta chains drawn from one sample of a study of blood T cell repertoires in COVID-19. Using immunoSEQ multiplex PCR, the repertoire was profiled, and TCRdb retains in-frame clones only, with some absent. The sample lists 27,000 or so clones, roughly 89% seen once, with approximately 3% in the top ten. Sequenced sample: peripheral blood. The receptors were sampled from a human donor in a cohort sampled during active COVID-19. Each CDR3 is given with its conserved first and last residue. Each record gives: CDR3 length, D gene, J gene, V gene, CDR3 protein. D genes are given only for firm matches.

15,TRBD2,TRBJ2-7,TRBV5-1,CASSSGLAGVHEQYF
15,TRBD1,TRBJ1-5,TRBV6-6,CASRMDRASNQPQHF
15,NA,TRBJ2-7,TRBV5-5,CASSLASGVAYEQYF
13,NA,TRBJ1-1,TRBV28,CASSPSREEKAFF
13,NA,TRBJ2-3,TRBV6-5,CASRPGYTDTQYF
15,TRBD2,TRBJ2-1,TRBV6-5,CASSPSGGAYNEQFF
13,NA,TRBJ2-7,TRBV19,CASSDAGAYEQYF
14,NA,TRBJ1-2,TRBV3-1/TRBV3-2,CASSQSAGEYGYTF
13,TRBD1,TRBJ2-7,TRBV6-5,CASRWDSSYEQYF
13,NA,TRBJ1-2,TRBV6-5,CASSYGTTYGYTF
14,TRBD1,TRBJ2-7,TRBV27,CASSWTGEAYEQYF
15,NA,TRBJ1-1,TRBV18,CASSPMERGNTEAFF
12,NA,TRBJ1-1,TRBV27,CASWRVPTEAFF
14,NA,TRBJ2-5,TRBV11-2,CASSAGLLRETQYF
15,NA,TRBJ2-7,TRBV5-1,CASSLGAGVGYEQYF
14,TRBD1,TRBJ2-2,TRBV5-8,CASTDRVFTGELFF
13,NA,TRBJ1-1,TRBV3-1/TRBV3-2,CASSLDRNTEAFF
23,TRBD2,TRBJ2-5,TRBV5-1,CASSFQIRGQGTSGRADQETQYF
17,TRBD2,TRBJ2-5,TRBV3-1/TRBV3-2,CASSQGLAGGPWETQYF
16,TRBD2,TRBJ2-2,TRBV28,CASRGLAGSGYRELFF
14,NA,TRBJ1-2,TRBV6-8,CASLITTGDYGYTF
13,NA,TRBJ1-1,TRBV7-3,CASSSQMNTEAFF
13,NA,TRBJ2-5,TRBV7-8,CASSFEGAETQYF
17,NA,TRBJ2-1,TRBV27,CASSSKINRDLYNEQFF
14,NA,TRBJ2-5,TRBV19,CASRDAGSQETQYF
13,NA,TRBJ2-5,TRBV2,CASSEGQQETQYF
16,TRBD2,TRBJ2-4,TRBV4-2,CASSRTAGTSEHIQYF
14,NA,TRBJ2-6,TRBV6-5,CASSVSSGANVLTF
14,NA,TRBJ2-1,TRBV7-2,CASSLVASSNEQFF
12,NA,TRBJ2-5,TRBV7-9,CASSIMDRTQYF
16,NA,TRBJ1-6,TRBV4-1,CASSQGAGVQDSPLHF
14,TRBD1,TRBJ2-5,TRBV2,CASSRDRDFATQYF
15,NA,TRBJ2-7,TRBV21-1,CASSSSTPKSYEQYF
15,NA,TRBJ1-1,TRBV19,CASSIGGAGSTEAFF
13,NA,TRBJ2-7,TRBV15,CATSRNQGHEQYF
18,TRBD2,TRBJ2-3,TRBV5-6,CASSLWTSGSGVTDTQYF
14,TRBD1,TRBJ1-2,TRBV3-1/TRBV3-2,CASSPLDRGVGYTF
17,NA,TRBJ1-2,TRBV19,CASTSGAANYVTYGYTF
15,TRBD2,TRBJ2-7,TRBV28,CASGTKAGDTYEQYF
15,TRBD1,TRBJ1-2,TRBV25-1,CASRPNTGDGYGYTF
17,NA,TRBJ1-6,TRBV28,CASSGPGIRPPNSPLHF
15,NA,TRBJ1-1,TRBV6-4,CASSPVPGRNTEAFF
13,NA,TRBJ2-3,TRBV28,CASRRGLTDTQYF
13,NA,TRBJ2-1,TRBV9,CASSVGGTSKQFF
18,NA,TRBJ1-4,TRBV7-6,CASSLESTGLIWGEKLFF
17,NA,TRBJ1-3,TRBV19,CASSPPAGRDSGNTIYF
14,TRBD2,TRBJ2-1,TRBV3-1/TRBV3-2,CASSQDTSGGEQFF
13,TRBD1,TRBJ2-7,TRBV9,CASSPTGDREQYF
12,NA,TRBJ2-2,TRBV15,CATSTYTGELFF
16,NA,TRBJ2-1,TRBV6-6,CASSYYSISSYNEQFF
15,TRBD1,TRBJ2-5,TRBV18,CASSPRTGDLETQYF
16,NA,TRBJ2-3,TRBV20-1,CSASFVGGLEGDTQYF
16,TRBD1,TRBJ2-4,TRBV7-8,CASSPGQGLVKNIQYF
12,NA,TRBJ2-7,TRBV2,CASSSGMEGQYF
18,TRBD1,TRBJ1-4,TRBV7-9,CASSNTRQGASTNEKLFF